The sequence of this TCR beta chain was determined in a study of cytomegalovirus exposure and HLA in healthy donors. Germline CDR1 WSHSY, CDR2 SAAADI. The CDR3 loop spans 14 amino acids. Trimming cost V 2 bases and J 4 bases; bases outside gene matches: 4. The primer mix had 60 Vbeta and 13 Jbeta primers. The protocol was immunoSEQ multiplex PCR, while the TCRdb copy is restricted to in-frame clones and leaves out a portion. The repertoire holds 280,000 or so clones, roughly 90% seen once, with about 2.3% in the top ten. Sequenced: PBMCs. This receptor was identified in a woman between 18 and 29 years old in good health and CMV-seronegative. The chain carries TRBV10-2 and TRBJ1-2, with TRBD1 identical over 7 bases. The chain's CDR3 is CASSETTGSYGYTF. DNA for the CDR3: TGCGCCAGCAGTGAGACGACAGGGAGCTATGGCTACACCTTC.